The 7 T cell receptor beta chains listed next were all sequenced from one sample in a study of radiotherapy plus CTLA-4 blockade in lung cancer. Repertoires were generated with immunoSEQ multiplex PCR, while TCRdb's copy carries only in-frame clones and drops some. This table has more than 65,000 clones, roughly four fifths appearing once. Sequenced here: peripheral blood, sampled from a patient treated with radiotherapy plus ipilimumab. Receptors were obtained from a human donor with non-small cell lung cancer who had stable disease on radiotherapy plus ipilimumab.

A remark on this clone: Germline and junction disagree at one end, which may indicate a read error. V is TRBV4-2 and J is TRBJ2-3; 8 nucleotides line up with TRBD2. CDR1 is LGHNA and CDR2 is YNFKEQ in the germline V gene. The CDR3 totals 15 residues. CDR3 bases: TGTGCCAGCAGCCAAATCGGGGGGGCGACAGATGCGCAGTATTTT. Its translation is CASSQIGGATDAQYF.

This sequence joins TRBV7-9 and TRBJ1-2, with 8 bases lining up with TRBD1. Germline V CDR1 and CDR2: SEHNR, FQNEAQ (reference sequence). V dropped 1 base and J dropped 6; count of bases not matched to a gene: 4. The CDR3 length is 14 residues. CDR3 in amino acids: CASSLGTGRHGYTF. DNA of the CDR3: TGTGCCAGCAGCTTAGGGACAGGGAGACATGGCTACACCTTC.

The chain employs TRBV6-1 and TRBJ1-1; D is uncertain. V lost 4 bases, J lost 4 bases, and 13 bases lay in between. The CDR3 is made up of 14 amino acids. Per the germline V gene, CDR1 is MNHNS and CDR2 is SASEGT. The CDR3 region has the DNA TGTGCCAGCAGTGGCCGGGTGGGCGTCACTGAAGCTTTCTTT. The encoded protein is CASSGRVGVTEAFF.

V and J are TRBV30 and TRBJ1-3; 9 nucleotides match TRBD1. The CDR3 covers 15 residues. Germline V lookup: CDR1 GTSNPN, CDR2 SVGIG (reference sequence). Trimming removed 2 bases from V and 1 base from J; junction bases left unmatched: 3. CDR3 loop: CAWSTGQGSGNTIYF. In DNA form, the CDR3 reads TGTGCCTGGAGTACGGGACAGGGATCTGGAAACACCATATATTTT.

Here the CDR3 DNA reads TGTGCCAGCAGTCGGACAGTGCAAACCGGGGAGCTGTTTTTT. Translating it yields CASSRTVQTGELFF. The chain is built from TRBV6-1 and TRBJ2-2; a possible D gene is TRBD1 (6 bases). Germline-derived CDR1 and CDR2 are MNHNS and SASEGT. The CDR3 loop spans 14 amino acids. The V and J ends lost 5 bases and 5 bases respectively, with 12 bases between them.

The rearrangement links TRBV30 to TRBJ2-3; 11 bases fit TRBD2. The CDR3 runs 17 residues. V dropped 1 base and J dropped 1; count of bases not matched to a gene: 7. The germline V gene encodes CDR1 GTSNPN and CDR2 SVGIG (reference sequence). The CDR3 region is CAWSGLAGGLGTDTQYF. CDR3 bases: TGTGCCTGGAGTGGCCTAGCGGGGGGTCTGGGCACAGATACGCAGTATTTT.

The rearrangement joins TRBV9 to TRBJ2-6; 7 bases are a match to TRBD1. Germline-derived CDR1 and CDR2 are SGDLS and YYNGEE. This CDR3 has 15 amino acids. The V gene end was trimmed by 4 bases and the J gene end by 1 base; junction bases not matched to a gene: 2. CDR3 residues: CASSLQGSGANVLTF. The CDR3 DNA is TGTGCCAGCAGCTTACAGGGGTCTGGGGCCAACGTCCTGACTTTC.